The present T cell receptor (beta chain) was sequenced within a study of Graves' ophthalmopathy and Graves' hyperthyroidism. It was from roughly 10 ml of fresh peripheral blood that the PBMCs came. With 6 bases clipped from V and 3 bases from J, the junction kept 4 bases outside the gene matches. The CDR3 is 14 amino acids. Looked up from germline, CDR1 is MNHNS and CDR2 is SASEGT. This clonotype was seen repeatedly, ten times or more. For repertoire sequencing, the TCR beta CDR3 regions were amplified from RNA transcripts. Following a first-round RT-PCR that used HTBI primers, a second-round multiplex PCR was carried out. TCRdb independently ran MiXCR on the multiplex PCR reads; one entry per CDR3 protein. The data show around 340,000 distinct CDR3 sequences, about 17% seen once.

Sequencing input: peripheral blood. The rearrangement uses TRBV6-1 and TRBJ2-5; TRBD2 matches 10 bases. The TCR sequence derives from an adult man with Graves' ophthalmopathy. The CDR3 loop is CASRGLAVKETQYF. In DNA, the CDR3 is TGTGCCAGCAGAGGACTAGCGGTAAAAGAGACCCAGTACTTC.